This T cell receptor beta chain was captured by sequencing in a study of T-cell memory formation after mild COVID-19. Study conclusions and caveats: Cross-reactive memory appears to have joined, as suggested by some responding clones showing up in pre-infection memory.

This clonotype appeared a few times. Its antigen is unidentified. The CDR3 is 15 amino acids. V dropped 3 bases and J dropped 4; count of bases not matched to a gene: 9. Germline CDR1 reads MGHRA; CDR2 reads YSYEKL. It was 5'RACE with constant-segment primers that produced the TCR alpha and TCR beta cDNA libraries, which carried sample barcodes and UMIs. One entry per CDR3 protein, called by TCRdb with MiXCR from the 5' RACE reads. The sample includes 250,000 to 300,000 distinct CDR3 sequences, under 20% of them seen just once. The sequenced material came from PBMCs or a T cell subset sorted from them (not recorded which). The chain recombines TRBV4-1 with TRBJ2-7; 7 nucleotides match TRBD2. The receptor's source is a young man who had mild COVID-19 (a few samples of this study predate the infection). Cell type and time point are not known. The chain's CDR3 is CASSQTTSSGYEQYF. The CDR3 DNA is TGCGCCAGCAGCCAGACGACTAGCTCAGGATACGAGCAGTACTTC.